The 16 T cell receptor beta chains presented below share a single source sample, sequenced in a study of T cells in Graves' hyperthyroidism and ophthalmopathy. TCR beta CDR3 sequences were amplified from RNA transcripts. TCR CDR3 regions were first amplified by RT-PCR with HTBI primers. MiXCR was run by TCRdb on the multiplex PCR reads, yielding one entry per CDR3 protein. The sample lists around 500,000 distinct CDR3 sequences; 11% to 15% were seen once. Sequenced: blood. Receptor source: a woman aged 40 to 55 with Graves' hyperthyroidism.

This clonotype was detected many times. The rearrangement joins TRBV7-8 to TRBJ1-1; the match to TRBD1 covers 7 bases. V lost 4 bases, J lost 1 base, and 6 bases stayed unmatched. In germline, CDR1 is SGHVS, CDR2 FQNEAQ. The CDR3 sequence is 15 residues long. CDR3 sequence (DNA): TGTGCCAGCAGCTCGGTTGACAGGGCGAACACTGAAGCTTTCTTT. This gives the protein CASSSVDRANTEAFF.

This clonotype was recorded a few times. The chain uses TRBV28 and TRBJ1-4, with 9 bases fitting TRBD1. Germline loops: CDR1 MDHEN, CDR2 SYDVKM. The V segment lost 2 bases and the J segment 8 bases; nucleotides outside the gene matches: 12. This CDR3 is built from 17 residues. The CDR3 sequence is CASSLIWVGTGPEKLFF. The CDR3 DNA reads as TGTGCCAGCAGTTTAATTTGGGTTGGGACAGGGCCCGAAAAACTGTTTTTT. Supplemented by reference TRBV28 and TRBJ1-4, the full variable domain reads DVKVTQSSRYLVKRTGEKVFLECVQDMDHENMFWYRQDPGLGLRLIYFSYDVKMKEKGDIPEGYSVSREKKERFSLILESASTNQTSMYLCASSLIWVGTGPEKLFFGSGTQLSVL.

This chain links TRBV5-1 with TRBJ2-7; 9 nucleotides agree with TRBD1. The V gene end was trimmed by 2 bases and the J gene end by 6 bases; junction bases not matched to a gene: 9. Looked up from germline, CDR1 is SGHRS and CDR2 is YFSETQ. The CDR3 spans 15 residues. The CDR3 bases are TGCGCCAGCAGCTTCGCAGGGACAGGGAGGGGCGAGCAGTACTTC. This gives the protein CASSFAGTGRGEQYF.

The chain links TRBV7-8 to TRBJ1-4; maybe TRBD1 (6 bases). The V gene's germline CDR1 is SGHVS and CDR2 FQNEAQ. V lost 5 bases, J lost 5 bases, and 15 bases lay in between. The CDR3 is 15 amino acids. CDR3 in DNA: TGTGCCAGCAGCCCAAGGGCAGGGGAGAATGAAAAACTGTTTTTT. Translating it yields CASSPRAGENEKLFF.

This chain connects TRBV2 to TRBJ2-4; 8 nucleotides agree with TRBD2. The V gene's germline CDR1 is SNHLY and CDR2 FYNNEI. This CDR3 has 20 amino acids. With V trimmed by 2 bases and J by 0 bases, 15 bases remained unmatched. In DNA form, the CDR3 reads TGTGCCAGCAGTGAACTAGAAGGACTAGCTTCTCGACTAGCCAAAAACATTCAGTACTTC. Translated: CASSELEGLASRLAKNIQYF. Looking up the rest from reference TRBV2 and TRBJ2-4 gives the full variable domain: EPEVTQTPSHQVTQMGQEVILRCVPISNHLYFYWYRQILGQKVEFLVSFYNNEISEKSEIFDDQFSVERPDGSNFTLKIRSTKLEDSAMYFCASSELEGLASRLAKNIQYFGAGTRLSVL.

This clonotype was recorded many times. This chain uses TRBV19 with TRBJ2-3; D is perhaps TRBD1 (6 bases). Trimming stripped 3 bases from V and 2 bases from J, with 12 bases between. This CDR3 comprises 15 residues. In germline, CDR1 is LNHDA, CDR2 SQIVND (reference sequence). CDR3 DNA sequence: TGTGCCAGTAGTATGGGGGACACATCCACAGATACGCAGTATTTT. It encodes CASSMGDTSTDTQYF.

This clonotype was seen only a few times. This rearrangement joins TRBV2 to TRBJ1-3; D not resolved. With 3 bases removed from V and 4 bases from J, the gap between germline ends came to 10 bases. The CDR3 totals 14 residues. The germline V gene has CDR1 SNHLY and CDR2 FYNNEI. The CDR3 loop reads CASSELQSGNTIYF. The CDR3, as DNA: TGTGCCAGCAGTGAGTTGCAGTCCGGAAACACCATATATTTT.

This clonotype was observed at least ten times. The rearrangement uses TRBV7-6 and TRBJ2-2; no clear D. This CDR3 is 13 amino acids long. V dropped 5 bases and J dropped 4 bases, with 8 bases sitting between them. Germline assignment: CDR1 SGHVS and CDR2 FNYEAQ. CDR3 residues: CASSLLLTGELFF. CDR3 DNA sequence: TGTGCCAGCAGCCTACTGCTCACCGGGGAGCTGTTTTTT.

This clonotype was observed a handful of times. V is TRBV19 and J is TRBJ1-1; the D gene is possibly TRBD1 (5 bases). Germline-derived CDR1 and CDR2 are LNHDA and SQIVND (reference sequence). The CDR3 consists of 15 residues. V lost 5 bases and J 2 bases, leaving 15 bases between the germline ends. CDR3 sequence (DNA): TGTGCCAGTAGTCTATGGGACGGGGGAAACACTGAAGCTTTCTTT. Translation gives CASSLWDGGNTEAFF.

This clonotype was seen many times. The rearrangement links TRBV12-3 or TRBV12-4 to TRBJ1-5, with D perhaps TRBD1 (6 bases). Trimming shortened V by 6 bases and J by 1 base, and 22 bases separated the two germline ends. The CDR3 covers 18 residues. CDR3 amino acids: CASSSRPLQGRSNQPQHF. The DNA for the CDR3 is TGTGCCAGCAGCTCTCGTCCTTTACAGGGCCGGAGCAATCAGCCCCAGCATTTT.

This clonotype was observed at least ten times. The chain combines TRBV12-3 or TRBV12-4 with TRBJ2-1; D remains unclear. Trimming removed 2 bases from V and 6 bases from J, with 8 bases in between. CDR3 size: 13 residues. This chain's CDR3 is CASSLFGSNEQFF. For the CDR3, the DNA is TGTGCCAGCAGTTTATTCGGGTCCAATGAGCAGTTCTTC.

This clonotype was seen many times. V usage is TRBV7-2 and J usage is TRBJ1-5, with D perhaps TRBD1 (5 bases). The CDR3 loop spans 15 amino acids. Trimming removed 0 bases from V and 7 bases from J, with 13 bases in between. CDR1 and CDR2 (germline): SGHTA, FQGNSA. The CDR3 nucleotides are TGTGCCAGCAGCTTAGCCCCGACCAGGGACCAGCCCCAGCATTTT. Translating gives CASSLAPTRDQPQHF.

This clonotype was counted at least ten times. The DNA of the CDR3 is TGTGCCAGCAGTTCGATAGCGGGACCGACCTACGAGCAGTACTTC. Protein: CASSSIAGPTYEQYF. This chain connects TRBV27 to TRBJ2-7; 8 positions match TRBD2. Germline V gives CDR1 MNHEY, CDR2 SMNVEV (reference sequence). The CDR3 sequence is 15 residues long. V lost 4 bases to trimming and J lost 2 bases; unmatched junction nucleotides: 7.

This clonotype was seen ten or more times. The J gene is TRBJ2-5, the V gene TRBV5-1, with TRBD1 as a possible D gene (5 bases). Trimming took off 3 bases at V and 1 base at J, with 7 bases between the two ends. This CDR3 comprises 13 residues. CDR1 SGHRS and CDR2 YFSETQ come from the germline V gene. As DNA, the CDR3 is TGCGCCAGCAGCTCGACAGTCCAAGAGACCCAGTACTTC. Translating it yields CASSSTVQETQYF. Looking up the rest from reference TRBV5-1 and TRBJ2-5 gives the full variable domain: KAGVTQTPRYLIKTRGQQVTLSCSPISGHRSVSWYQQTPGQGLQFLFEYFSETQRNKGNFPGRFSGRQFSNSRSEMNVSTLELGDSALYLCASSSTVQETQYFGPGTRLLVL.

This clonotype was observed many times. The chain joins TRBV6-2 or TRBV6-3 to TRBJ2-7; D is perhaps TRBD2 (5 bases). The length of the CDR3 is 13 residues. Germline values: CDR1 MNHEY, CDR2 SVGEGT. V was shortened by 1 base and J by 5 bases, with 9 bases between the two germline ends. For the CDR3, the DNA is TGTGCCAGCAGTTACTTCCGACTAAACGAGCAGTACTTC. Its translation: CASSYFRLNEQYF.

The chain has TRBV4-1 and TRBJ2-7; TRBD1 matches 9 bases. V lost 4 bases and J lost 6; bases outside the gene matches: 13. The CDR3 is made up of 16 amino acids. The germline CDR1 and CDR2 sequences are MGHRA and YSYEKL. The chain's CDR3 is CASSLIPGQGTFEQYF. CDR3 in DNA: TGCGCCAGCAGCCTAATTCCCGGACAGGGGACCTTCGAGCAGTACTTC.